This T cell receptor beta chain was sequenced for a study of PD-L1 blockade in urothelial cancer. Whole-study results and caveats: When pretreatment blood TCR clonality was below the median, it predicted better survival.

What went into each PCR as a spike was synthetic TCR analog templates. Sequencing was performed with immunoSEQ multiplex PCR; in TCRdb, only in-frame clones are kept and a portion is missing. Among 60,000 to 85,000 clones, around 90% were seen once, and the ten largest hold roughly 5.7%. Of note for this clone: The antigen is not known.

The specimen was PBMCs, collected around atezolizumab (anti-PD-L1) treatment. This TCR came from a woman in her 70s with urothelial cancer.

CDR3 loop: CATRARENTEAFF. CDR3 coding DNA: TGTGCCACCAGAGCGAGGGAGAACACTGAAGCTTTCTTT. V is TRBV15 and J is TRBJ1-1, with no clear D. Trimming left V 6 bases short and J 1 base short, with 9 bases between. Per the germline V gene, CDR1 is LNHNV and CDR2 is YYDKDF (reference sequence). The CDR3 consists of 13 residues.